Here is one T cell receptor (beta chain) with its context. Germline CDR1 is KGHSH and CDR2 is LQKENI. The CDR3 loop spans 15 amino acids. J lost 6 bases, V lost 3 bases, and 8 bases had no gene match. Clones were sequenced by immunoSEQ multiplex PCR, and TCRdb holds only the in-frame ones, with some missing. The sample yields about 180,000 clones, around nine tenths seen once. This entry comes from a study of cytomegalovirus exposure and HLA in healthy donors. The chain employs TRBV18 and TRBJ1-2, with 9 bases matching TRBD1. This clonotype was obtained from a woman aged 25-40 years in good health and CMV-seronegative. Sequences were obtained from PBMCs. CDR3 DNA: TGTGCCAGCTCACCTAAAAGCGGGACAGGGAATGGCTACACCTTC. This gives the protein CASSPKSGTGNGYTF.